The sequence of this TCR beta chain was determined in a study of neoadjuvant anti-PD-1 for oral cavity cancer. Study information: Around day 43, patients without progression received a fourth nivolumab dose before surgery. Study-wide results and limits: Pretreatment Treg/Th17 ratio correlated inversely with post-treatment tumor clonality.

Produced via immunoSEQ multiplex PCR; TCRdb's table is partial and in-frame only. The table includes over 60,000 clones, about nine tenths detected once. Turning to this clone: Its specificity is unknown.

Time point reported: after neoadjuvant nivolumab, at surgical resection. V was pared by 7 bases and J by 4 bases, with 8 bases between. Germline V CDR1 and CDR2: MNHEY, SVGAGI. The CDR3 length is 11 residues. Sequencing used PBMCs, obtained after nivolumab (anti-PD-1) treatment. This rearrangement joins TRBV6-5 to TRBJ2-7; D not resolved. This sequence originates from a person between 35 and 79 years old with oral cavity squamous cell carcinoma. Written as DNA, the CDR3 is TGTGCCAGCACCGCCGGATACGAGCAGTACTTC. Translated: CASTAGYEQYF.